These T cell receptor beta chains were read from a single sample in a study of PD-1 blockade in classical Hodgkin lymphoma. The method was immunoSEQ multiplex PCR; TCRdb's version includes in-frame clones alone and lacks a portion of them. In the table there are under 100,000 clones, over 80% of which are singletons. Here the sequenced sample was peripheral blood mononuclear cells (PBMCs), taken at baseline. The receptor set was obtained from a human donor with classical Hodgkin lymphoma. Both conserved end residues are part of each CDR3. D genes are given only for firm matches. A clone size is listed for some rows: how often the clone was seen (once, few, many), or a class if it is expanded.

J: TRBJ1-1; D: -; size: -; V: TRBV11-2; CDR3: CASSLREGTEAFF; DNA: TGTGCCAGCTCTTTGAGGGAGGGGACTGAAGCTTTCTTT
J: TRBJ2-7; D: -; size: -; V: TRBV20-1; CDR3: CSARLGNEQYF; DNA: TGCAGTGCTAGATTGGGGAACGAGCAGTACTTC
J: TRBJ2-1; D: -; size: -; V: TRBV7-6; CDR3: CASGSGPSYNEQFF; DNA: TGTGCCAGCGGAAGCGGGCCTTCCTACAATGAGCAGTTCTTC
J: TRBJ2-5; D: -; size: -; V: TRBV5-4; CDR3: CASSRGAETQYF; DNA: TGTGCCAGCAGCCGGGGTGCAGAGACCCAGTACTTC
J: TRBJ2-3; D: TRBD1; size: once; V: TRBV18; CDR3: CASSPLGQGATDTQYF; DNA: TGTGCCAGCTCACCATTGGGACAGGGTGCCACAGATACGCAGTATTTT
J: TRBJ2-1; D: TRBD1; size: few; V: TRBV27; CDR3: CASSPRDRKQFF; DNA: TGTGCCAGCAGTCCCCGGGACAGAAAGCAGTTCTTC
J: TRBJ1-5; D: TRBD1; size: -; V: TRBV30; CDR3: CAWGDSENQPQHF; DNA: TGTGCCTGGGGGGACAGCGAGAATCAGCCCCAGCATTTT
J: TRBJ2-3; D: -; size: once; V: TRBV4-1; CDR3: CASSQEGPGTPSTDTQYF; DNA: TGCGCCAGCAGCCAAGAAGGTCCTGGGACTCCAAGCACAGATACGCAGTATTTT
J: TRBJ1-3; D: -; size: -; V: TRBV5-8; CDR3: CASSLEVGSGNTIYF; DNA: TGTGCCAGCAGCTTGGAGGTTGGCTCTGGAAACACCATATATTTT
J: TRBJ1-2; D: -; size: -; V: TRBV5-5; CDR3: CASSLGYGASAANYGYTF; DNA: TGTGCCAGCAGCTTGGGCTATGGTGCATCTGCTGCTAACTATGGCTACACCTTC
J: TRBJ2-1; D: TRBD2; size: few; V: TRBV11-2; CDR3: CASSLGPAGVSYNEQFF; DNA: TGTGCCAGCAGCTTAGGACCAGCGGGAGTTTCTTACAATGAGCAGTTCTTC
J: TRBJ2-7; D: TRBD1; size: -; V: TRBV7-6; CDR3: CASSFGTGDPEQYF; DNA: TGTGCCAGCAGCTTTGGGACAGGTGACCCCGAGCAGTACTTC
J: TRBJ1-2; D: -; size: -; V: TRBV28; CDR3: CASSLIGANYGYTF; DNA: TGTGCCAGCAGTCTCATAGGAGCTAACTATGGCTACACCTTC
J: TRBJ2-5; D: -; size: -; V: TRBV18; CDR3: CASSPGGGETQYF; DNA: TGTGCCAGCTCACCGGGGGGAGGAGAGACCCAGTACTTC
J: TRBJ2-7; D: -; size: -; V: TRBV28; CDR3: CASSTKLWGYSSYEQYF; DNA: TGTGCCAGCAGTACAAAACTCTGGGGATACAGCTCCTACGAGCAGTACTTC
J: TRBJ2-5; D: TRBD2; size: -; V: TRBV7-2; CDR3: CASSQGLAGVETQYF; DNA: TGTGCCAGCAGCCAAGGACTAGCGGGTGTCGAGACCCAGTACTTC
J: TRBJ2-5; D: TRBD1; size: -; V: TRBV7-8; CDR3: CASSFEDRFRETQYF; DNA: TGTGCCAGCAGCTTCGAGGACAGGTTTCGAGAGACCCAGTACTTC
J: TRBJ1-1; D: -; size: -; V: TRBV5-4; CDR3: CASSSSVNTEAFF; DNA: TGTGCCAGCAGCTCCTCAGTGAACACTGAAGCTTTCTTT
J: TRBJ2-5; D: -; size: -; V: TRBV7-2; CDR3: CASSFSGRKQETQYF; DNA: TGTGCCAGCAGCTTCTCTGGACGCAAGCAAGAGACCCAGTACTTC
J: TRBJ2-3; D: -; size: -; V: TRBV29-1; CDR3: CSVAPHSTDTQYF; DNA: TGCAGCGTTGCACCCCACAGCACAGATACGCAGTATTTT
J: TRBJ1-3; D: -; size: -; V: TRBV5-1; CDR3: CASSLAGSGGSGNTIYF; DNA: TGCGCCAGCAGCTTGGCCGGGTCAGGTGGGTCTGGAAACACCATATATTTT
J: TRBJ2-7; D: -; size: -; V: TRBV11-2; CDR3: CASSLVGQASSYEQYF; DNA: TGTGCCAGCAGCTTAGTTGGGCAGGCCAGCTCCTACGAGCAGTACTTC
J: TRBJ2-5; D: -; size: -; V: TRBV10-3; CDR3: CAISGGVGETQYF; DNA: TGTGCCATCAGTGGGGGGGTTGGTGAGACCCAGTACTTC
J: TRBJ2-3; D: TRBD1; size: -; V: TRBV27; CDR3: CASSRTGGLDTQYF; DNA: TGTGCCAGCAGCCGGACAGGGGGACTAGATACGCAGTATTTT
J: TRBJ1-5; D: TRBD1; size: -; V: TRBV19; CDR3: CASSITGGNQPQHF; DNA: TGTGCCAGTAGTATAACAGGGGGCAATCAGCCCCAGCATTTT
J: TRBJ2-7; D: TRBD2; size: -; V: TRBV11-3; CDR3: CASSLAAGGPYEQYF; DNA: TGTGCCAGCAGCTTAGCAGCGGGAGGGCCCTACGAGCAGTACTTC
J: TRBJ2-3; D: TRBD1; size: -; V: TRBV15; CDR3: CATSTQLTGPDTQYF; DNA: TGTGCCACCAGCACCCAACTGACAGGGCCAGATACGCAGTATTTT
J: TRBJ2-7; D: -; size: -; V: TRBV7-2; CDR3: CASSFASWYEQYF; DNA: TGTGCCAGCAGCTTCGCGAGTTGGTACGAGCAGTACTTC
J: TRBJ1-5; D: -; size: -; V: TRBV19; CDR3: CASSITENQPQHF; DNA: TGTGCCAGTAGTATAACGGAGAATCAGCCCCAGCATTTT
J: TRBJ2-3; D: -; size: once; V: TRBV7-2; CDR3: CASSLVPRNTDTQYF; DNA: TGTGCCAGCAGCTTAGTACCCAGGAACACAGATACGCAGTATTTT
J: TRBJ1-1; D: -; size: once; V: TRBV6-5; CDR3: CASSYDGVGDTEAFF; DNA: TGTGCCAGCAGTTACGATGGGGTTGGGGACACTGAAGCTTTCTTT
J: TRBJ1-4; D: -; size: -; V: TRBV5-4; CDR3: CASSLGGARAEKLFF; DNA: TGTGCCAGCAGCTTGGGGGGGGCTAGAGCTGAAAAACTGTTTTTT
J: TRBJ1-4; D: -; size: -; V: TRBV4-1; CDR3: CASSQPTATNEKLFF; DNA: TGCGCCAGCAGCCAGCCGACTGCAACTAATGAAAAACTGTTTTTT
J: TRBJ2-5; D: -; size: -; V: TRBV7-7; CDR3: CASSLGQDIQETQYF; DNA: TGTGCCAGCAGCTTAGGGCAGGACATACAAGAGACCCAGTACTTC
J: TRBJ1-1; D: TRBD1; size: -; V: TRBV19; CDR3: CASSIAGGKRAFF; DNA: TGTGCCAGTAGTATAGCAGGGGGGAAGAGGGCTTTCTTT
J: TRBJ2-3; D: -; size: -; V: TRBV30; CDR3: CAWSVRGTDTQYF; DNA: TGTGCCTGGAGTGTGCGGGGCACAGATACGCAGTATTTT
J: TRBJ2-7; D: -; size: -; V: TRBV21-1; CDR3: CASSKGAGGYEQYF; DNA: TGTGCCAGCAGCAAGGGAGCGGGAGGCTACGAGCAGTACTTC
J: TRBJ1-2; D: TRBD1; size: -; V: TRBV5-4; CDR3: CASSSTDRGGGYTF; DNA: TGTGCCAGCAGCTCCACCGACAGGGGCGGCGGCTACACCTTC
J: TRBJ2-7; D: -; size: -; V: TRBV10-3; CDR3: CAIGDRGDEQYF; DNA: TGTGCCATCGGAGACCGAGGGGACGAGCAGTACTTC
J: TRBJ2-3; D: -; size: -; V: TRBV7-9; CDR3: CASSRGGSSTDTQYF; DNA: TGTGCCAGCAGCCGAGGGGGATCTAGCACAGATACGCAGTATTTT